A single sample is the source of the 9 T cell receptor beta chains below, sequenced in a study of shared clonotypes between healthy human individuals. Data came from immunoSEQ multiplex PCR; TCRdb stores just in-frame clones and leaves some out. The sample contains around 530,000 clones, about 80% of which appear only once. Sequenced sample: PBMCs. The receptor source for this set is a woman between 35 and 50 years old in good health. Some clones in this sample may be carry-over from other donors' samples.

Concerning this clone itself: A far larger clone differs by one base, so this is likely a read error. The chain recombines TRBV7-9 with TRBJ2-1; no definite D call. V was shortened by 8 bases and J by 7 bases, with 12 bases between the two germline ends. There are 12 residues in the CDR3. Germline CDR1 and CDR2: SEHNR and FQNEAQ (reference sequence). CDR3 sequence (DNA): TGTGCCAGCGGCCCCGACGAGAATGAGCAGTTCTTC. It is translated as CASGPDENEQFF. Full variable domain (missing parts from reference TRBV7-9 and TRBJ2-1): DTGVSQNPRHKITKRGQNVTFRCDPISEHNRLYWYRQTLGQGPEFLTYFQNEAQLEKSRLLSDRFSAERPKGSFSTLEIQRTEQGDSAMYLCASGPDENEQFFGPGTRLTVL.

Comments on this clone: At one of its ends the junction is not consistent with the germline gene, which may arise from a read error. The genes are TRBV7-2 and TRBJ1-2, with D possibly TRBD1 on 6 matching bases. This CDR3 spans 13 amino acids. Germline values: CDR1 SGHTA, CDR2 FQGNSA. CDR3 nucleotides: TGTGCCAGCAGCTTAGACAGGGATTTCGGCTGCACCTTC. This encodes CASSLDRDFGCTF.

On this clone itself: With a much larger clone just one base away, this may be a read error. The chain combines TRBV10-2 with TRBJ1-4; 7 bases align to TRBD1. This CDR3 has 13 amino acids. CDR1 WSHSY and CDR2 SAAADI come from the germline V gene. The CDR3 region has the DNA TGTGCCAGCGCGACAGGGAGGGGTGAAAAACTGTTTTTT. It translates to CASATGRGEKLFF.

This rearrangement joins TRBV18 to TRBJ2-2; tentatively, D is TRBD2 (5 bases). V lost 6 bases to trimming and J lost 0 bases, with 14 bases between them. The CDR3 covers 16 residues. Germline V gene sequence: CDR1 KGHSH, CDR2 LQKENI. As DNA, the CDR3 is TGTGCCAGCTCGCCTTCCGGAGCGGCGAACACCGGGGAGCTGTTTTTT. Translation gives CASSPSGAANTGELFF. The complete variable domain, with remaining parts taken from reference TRBV18 and TRBJ2-2, reads NAGVMQNPRHLVRRRGQEARLRCSPMKGHSHVYWYRQLPEEGLKFMVYLQKENIIDESGMPKERFSAEFPKEGPSILRIQQVVRGDSAAYFCASSPSGAANTGELFFGEGSRLTVL.

The V gene is TRBV21-1, the J gene TRBJ2-5; the D call in the table, TRBD2, was not verified against the DNA. TRBV21-1 is a known pseudogene. CDR3 length: 18 residues. The CDR3 nucleotides are TGTGCCAGCAGCAAAAGGGCCCGGGCCAGGGAGGCCCAAGAGACCCAGTACTTC. The encoded protein is CASSKRARAREAQETQYF.

This clone showed up many times. The chain couples TRBV6-1 to TRBJ2-1; TRBD2 agrees at 12 bases. The CDR3 has 17 amino acids. CDR1 MNHNS and CDR2 SASEGT come from the germline V gene. With V trimmed by 3 bases and J by 6 bases, 9 bases remained unmatched. CDR3 protein: CASSDTGLAGRGNEQFF. For the CDR3, the DNA is TGTGCCAGCAGTGACACCGGACTAGCGGGGCGGGGCAATGAGCAGTTCTTC.

This clone was observed a few times. This sequence joins TRBV20-1 and TRBJ2-7; 7 nucleotides align to TRBD2. CDR1 DFQATT and CDR2 SNEGSKA come from the germline V gene (reference sequence). The junction had 5 bases not matched to a gene; V was cut back by 6 bases and J by 6 bases. The CDR3 has 11 residues. The CDR3 bases are TGCAGTGCGGAGGGACTACGCGAGCAGTACTTC. Translated: CSAEGLREQYF.

The chain is built from TRBV5-1 and TRBJ2-1, with a possible D match to TRBD2 (6 bases). Germline V lookup: CDR1 SGHRS, CDR2 YFSETQ. The CDR3 runs 16 residues. V shed 0 bases and J shed 7 bases, with 17 bases lying between them. This chain's CDR3 is CASSLAGLAIGNEQFF. The CDR3, as DNA: TGCGCCAGCAGCTTGGCCGGCCTAGCGATCGGGAATGAGCAGTTCTTC.

This rearrangement joins TRBV28 to TRBJ2-5; tentatively, D is TRBD2 (5 bases). In germline, CDR1 is MDHEN, CDR2 SYDVKM. This CDR3 has 14 residues. Trimming took 6 bases from V and 5 from J, leaving 16 bases between them. The CDR3 DNA follows: TGTGCCAGCAGCCACGGGCCTACGGGGGAGACCCAGTACTTC. It encodes CASSHGPTGETQYF.